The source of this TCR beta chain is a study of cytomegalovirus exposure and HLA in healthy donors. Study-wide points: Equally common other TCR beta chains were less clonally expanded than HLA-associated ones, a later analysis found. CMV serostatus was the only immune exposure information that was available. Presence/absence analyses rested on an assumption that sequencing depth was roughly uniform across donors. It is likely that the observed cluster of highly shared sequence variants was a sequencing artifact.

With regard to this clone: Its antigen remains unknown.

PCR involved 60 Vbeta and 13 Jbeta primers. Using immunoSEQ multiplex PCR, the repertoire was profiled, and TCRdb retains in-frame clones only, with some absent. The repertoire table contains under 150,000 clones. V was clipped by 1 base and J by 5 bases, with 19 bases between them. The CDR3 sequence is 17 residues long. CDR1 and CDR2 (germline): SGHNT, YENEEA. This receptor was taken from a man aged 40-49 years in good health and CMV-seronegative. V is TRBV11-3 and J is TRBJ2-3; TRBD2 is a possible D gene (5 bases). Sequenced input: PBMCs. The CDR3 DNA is TGTGCCAGCAGCTTAGGGGTTTCGGGGAGCTTCAAAGATACGCAGTATTTT. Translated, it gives CASSLGVSGSFKDTQYF. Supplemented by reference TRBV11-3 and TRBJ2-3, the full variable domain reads EAGVVQSPRYKIIEKKQPVAFWCNPISGHNTLYWYLQNLGQGPELLIRYENEEAVDDSQLPKDRFSAERLKGVDSTLKIQPAELGDSAVYLCASSLGVSGSFKDTQYFGPGTRLTVL.